The rows below give T cell receptor beta chains drawn from one sample of a study of human T cells and chemical hapten exposure. TCRdb ran MiXCR on the RACE reads and lists one entry per CDR3 protein. The table has roughly 180,000 distinct CDR3 sequences, approximately 20% seen once. The starting material was whole blood, obtained in connection with sensitization to the hapten diphenylcyclopropenone (DPC). The receptors were gathered from a woman between 45 and 60 years old with alopecia areata. Some clones in this sample may be carry-over from other donors' samples. CDR3s include the opening cysteine and the closing phenylalanine or tryptophan.

v_gene: TRBV7-2
j_gene: TRBJ2-2
CDR3aa: CASSPGLAVAGELFF

v_gene: TRBV20-1
j_gene: TRBJ2-1
CDR3aa: CSARAPTSGSYNEQFF

v_gene: TRBV7-9
j_gene: TRBJ2-2
CDR3aa: CASSPPQGQITGELFF

v_gene: TRBV5-1
j_gene: TRBJ1-3
CDR3aa: CASSKREGSGNTIYF

v_gene: TRBV30
j_gene: TRBJ1-1
CDR3aa: CAWRNLNTEAFF

v_gene: TRBV7-2
j_gene: TRBJ2-3
CDR3aa: CASSLAGTRTDTQYF

v_gene: TRBV5-1
j_gene: TRBJ2-1
CDR3aa: CASSPGTGLNNEQFF

v_gene: TRBV3-1
j_gene: TRBJ1-5
CDR3aa: CASSLGQGYQPQHF

v_gene: TRBV10-2
j_gene: TRBJ2-7
CDR3aa: CASSDLDRAGVQYF

v_gene: TRBV7-3
j_gene: TRBJ2-2
CDR3aa: CASSPRVTGELFF

v_gene: TRBV14
j_gene: TRBJ2-7
CDR3aa: CASSQDYDYEQYF

v_gene: TRBV6-5
j_gene: TRBJ1-1
CDR3aa: CASIPLNGEAFF

v_gene: TRBV20-1
j_gene: TRBJ2-4
CDR3aa: CSASGTKNIQYF

v_gene: TRBV5-1
j_gene: TRBJ2-7
CDR3aa: CASSLVYRDRLSYEQYF

v_gene: TRBV21-1
j_gene: TRBJ1-1
CDR3aa: CASSKGILDPEGYTEAFF

v_gene: TRBV5-5
j_gene: TRBJ1-2
CDR3aa: CASSLTDRNNYGYTF

v_gene: TRBV6-6
j_gene: TRBJ2-1
CDR3aa: CASISGNSLEQFF

v_gene: TRBV7-2
j_gene: TRBJ1-2
CDR3aa: CASSLGGRDFYGYTF

v_gene: TRBV5-1
j_gene: TRBJ2-7
CDR3aa: CASSLDEISGEQYF

v_gene: TRBV5-1
j_gene: TRBJ1-1
CDR3aa: CASRPTASNTEAFF

v_gene: TRBV5-1
j_gene: TRBJ2-1
CDR3aa: CASSRGQGTYNEQFF

v_gene: TRBV20-1
j_gene: TRBJ2-2
CDR3aa: CSARETGLNTGELFF

v_gene: TRBV20-1
j_gene: TRBJ1-1
CDR3aa: CSAISQGARETEAFF

v_gene: TRBV2
j_gene: TRBJ2-3
CDR3aa: CASSNSLADTDTQYF

v_gene: TRBV24-1
j_gene: TRBJ2-7
CDR3aa: CATSDHDYEQYF

v_gene: TRBV5-1
j_gene: TRBJ2-7
CDR3aa: CASSLIGLAGVEQYF

v_gene: TRBV29-1
j_gene: TRBJ2-7
CDR3aa: CSVTGTGIVEQYF

v_gene: TRBV5-1
j_gene: TRBJ1-4
CDR3aa: CASSLSSRLDEKLFF

v_gene: TRBV5-6
j_gene: TRBJ2-7
CDR3aa: CASSLYAGVLYEQYF

v_gene: TRBV7-6
j_gene: TRBJ2-5
CDR3aa: CASSLPKTETQYF

v_gene: TRBV7-9
j_gene: TRBJ2-5
CDR3aa: CASSLWAHRDTGFQETQYF

v_gene: TRBV15
j_gene: TRBJ2-2
CDR3aa: CATSRDLAGTGELFF

v_gene: TRBV12-3/TRBV12-4
j_gene: TRBJ2-6
CDR3aa: CASSLGRSGANVLTF

v_gene: TRBV4-2
j_gene: TRBJ1-1
CDR3aa: CASSQEGQGGAEAFF

v_gene: TRBV20-1
j_gene: TRBJ1-2
CDR3aa: CSAWDRQAYGYTF

v_gene: TRBV15
j_gene: TRBJ2-2
CDR3aa: CATSRGLAGSWGLNTGELFF

v_gene: TRBV10-3
j_gene: TRBJ2-6
CDR3aa: CASAREGPSGANVLTF

v_gene: TRBV6-6
j_gene: TRBJ2-3
CDR3aa: CASSTFATGADTQYF

v_gene: TRBV27
j_gene: TRBJ2-7
CDR3aa: CASSLGQGAHYEQYF

v_gene: TRBV18
j_gene: TRBJ1-1
CDR3aa: CASSPGAGATEAFF

v_gene: TRBV5-1
j_gene: TRBJ2-7
CDR3aa: CASSLADFYEQYF

v_gene: TRBV11-2
j_gene: TRBJ1-3
CDR3aa: CASSLGWADSGNTIYF

v_gene: TRBV20-1
j_gene: TRBJ1-5
CDR3aa: CSAQGTNQPQHF

v_gene: TRBV20-1
j_gene: TRBJ1-2
CDR3aa: CSAAGQGYGYTF

v_gene: TRBV10-1
j_gene: TRBJ1-1
CDR3aa: CASGNMNTEAFF

v_gene: TRBV29-1
j_gene: TRBJ1-1
CDR3aa: CSVMGRANTEAFF

v_gene: TRBV4-1
j_gene: TRBJ2-7
CDR3aa: CASSQAQGGSYEQYF

v_gene: TRBV4-2
j_gene: TRBJ1-4
CDR3aa: CASGAGTAFEKLFF

v_gene: TRBV5-1
j_gene: TRBJ2-3
CDR3aa: CASSLGLRFGTDTQYF